Presented here are 32 T cell receptor beta chains from one specimen sequenced in a study of blood T cells in healthy people across ages. A sample-barcoded 5' primer and a J-beta primer mix were used in a second PCR of about 6 to 11 cycles. One entry per CDR3 protein results from TCRdb running MiXCR on the 5' RACE reads. The repertoire holds around 1,000,000 distinct CDR3 sequences, with under 30% as singletons. The same data also went into a second study, on T cells of mothers and their children.

What was sequenced was blood. All receptors come from a girl between 2 and 10 years old in good health.

This clonotype came up a few times. The V gene is TRBV4-3, the J gene TRBJ2-1; weak D call: TRBD2 (6 bases). Deletions cut 0 bases from V and 0 bases from J, with 12 bases between. The CDR3 is 17 residues long. Looked up from germline, CDR1 is LGHNA and CDR2 is YSLEER. The CDR3 sequence: CASSQDVAGGSYNEQFF. Written as DNA, the CDR3 is TGCGCCAGCAGCCAAGACGTGGCCGGGGGCTCCTACAATGAGCAGTTCTTC.

V gene TRBV20-1 combines with J gene TRBJ2-1, with D uncertain. Germline-derived CDR1 and CDR2 are DFQATT and SNEGSKA (reference sequence). The CDR3 has 14 amino acids. Trimming removed 3 bases from V and 8 bases from J, with 17 bases in between. DNA for the CDR3: TGCAGTGCTAGTGATAGTCTTCTAGTCGATGAGCAGTTCTTC. Translation: CSASDSLLVDEQFF.

The chain combines TRBV25-1 with TRBJ2-5; 10 bases fit TRBD1. The DNA end lines up better with TRBJ2-7; the J call may be wrong. Germline V CDR1 and CDR2: MGHDK, SYGVNS. CDR3 length equals 15 residues. The CDR3 here is CASRTPGQGSYEQYF. The CDR3 DNA reads TGTGCCAGCAGAACTCCGGGACAGGGGTCCTACGAGCAGTACTTC.

This clonotype was recorded a few times. J is TRBJ2-3 and V is TRBV2; possibly TRBD1 for D (6 bases). The V end lost 5 bases, the J end lost 5 bases, and 17 bases lay between the germline ends. This CDR3 has 15 amino acids. Germline lookup yields CDR1 SNHLY and CDR2 FYNNEI. The CDR3 DNA reads TGTGCCAGCAGTTGGACAGCCCTGGTAGAAGATACGCAGTATTTT. Translation: CASSWTALVEDTQYF. Looking up the rest from reference TRBV2 and TRBJ2-3 gives the full variable domain: EPEVTQTPSHQVTQMGQEVILRCVPISNHLYFYWYRQILGQKVEFLVSFYNNEISEKSEIFDDQFSVERPDGSNFTLKIRSTKLEDSAMYFCASSWTALVEDTQYFGPGTRLTVL.

This clonotype has only a few counts. The chain joins TRBV3-1 to TRBJ2-5; maybe TRBD1 (6 bases). V lost 10 bases to trimming and J lost 1 base, with 13 bases between them. Germline CDR1 LGHDT, CDR2 YNNKEL (reference sequence). This CDR3 is built from 13 residues. The CDR3 spells CATNRASQETQYF. The CDR3 nucleotides read TGTGCCACGAACAGGGCTTCCCAAGAGACCCAGTACTTC.

The rearrangement links TRBV2 to TRBJ2-1; D tentatively reads TRBD1 or TRBD2 (5 bases each). CDR3 length equals 15 residues. V was trimmed by 1 base and J by 4 bases, leaving 11 bases between them. Germline CDR1 reads SNHLY; CDR2 reads FYNNEI. The CDR3 is CASSEGVGEYNEQFF. In DNA, the CDR3 is TGTGCCAGCAGTGAAGGAGTAGGGGAGTACAATGAGCAGTTCTTC.

This clonotype was seen a handful of times. The chain carries TRBV7-8 and TRBJ2-5; D remains unclear. CDR3 length: 14 residues. Germline CDR1 and CDR2: SGHVS and FQNEAQ. V was cut by 4 bases and J by 2 bases, with 11 bases left in between. The CDR3 coding sequence is TGTGCCAGCAGCTCCCACGGTGGGCAAGAGACCCAGTACTTC. Its protein is CASSSHGGQETQYF.

The chain uses TRBV2 and TRBJ2-5; a possible D gene is TRBD1 (6 bases). V lost 5 bases and J lost 1, with 17 bases in between. Germline V gene sequence: CDR1 SNHLY, CDR2 FYNNEI. This CDR3 spans 16 amino acids. In DNA form, the CDR3 reads TGTGCCAGCAGTAGGGGGTTAGAAGGATCCCAAGAGACCCAGTACTTC. Amino acids: CASSRGLEGSQETQYF.

The gene calls are TRBV5-1 and TRBJ1-2, with TRBD1 matching 7 bases. V was pared by 3 bases and J by 3 bases, with 8 bases of the junction left unmatched. Germline V gene data show CDR1 as SGHRS and CDR2 as YFSETQ. The CDR3 has 15 residues. The CDR3 region has the DNA TGCGCCAGCAGCTCCGATACAGGGGATGACTATGGCTACACCTTC. It translates to CASSSDTGDDYGYTF.

CDR3 coding DNA: TGTGCCAGCAGCCCGACGCCGCTCACCGGGGAGCTGTTTTTT. Translation: CASSPTPLTGELFF. The chain couples TRBV7-9 to TRBJ2-2; D uncertain. The CDR3 is 14 residues long. Trimming removed 5 bases from V and 4 bases from J, with 11 bases in between. Germline assignment: CDR1 SEHNR and CDR2 FQNEAQ (reference sequence).

The chain employs TRBV6-5 and TRBJ2-5, with D maybe TRBD2 (6 bases). V shed 4 bases and J shed 2 bases, with 14 bases lying between them. Germline V CDR1 and CDR2: MNHEY, SVGAGI. CDR3 length: 15 residues. This CDR3 is CASSSPDGGQETQYF. CDR3 nucleotides: TGTGCCAGCAGTTCACCGGACGGGGGACAAGAGACCCAGTACTTC.

The chain employs TRBV20-1 and TRBJ2-7; weak D call: TRBD1 (6 bases). The J call is uncertain, as TRBJ2-1 better fits the DNA end. The CDR3 loop spans 17 amino acids. CDR1 DFQATT and CDR2 SNEGSKA come from the germline V gene (reference sequence). The CDR3 DNA is TGCAGTGCTAGAGATCTATCTCGGACAGCTCTGCTAAATGAGCAGTTCTTC. This gives the protein CSARDLSRTALLNEQFF.

This clonotype was detected a few times. The chain is built from TRBV28 and TRBJ2-3; weak D call: TRBD2 (6 bases). The V end was cut by 2 bases, the J end by 5 bases, with 17 bases between. Germline CDR1 is MDHEN and CDR2 is SYDVKM. This CDR3 has 16 residues. CDR3 bases: TGTGCCAGCAGTTTAGAGACTAGTTTTCCAGTAGATACGCAGTATTTT. It translates to CASSLETSFPVDTQYF.

The chain employs TRBV19 and TRBJ2-3; 8 bases align to TRBD2. V lost 5 bases and J lost 4; bases outside the gene matches: 8. Germline V lookup: CDR1 LNHDA, CDR2 SQIVND (reference sequence). This CDR3 has 15 amino acids. Here the CDR3 DNA reads TGTGCCAGTAGTGCCCGGACTAGCATCCCAGATACGCAGTATTTT. Its protein product is CASSARTSIPDTQYF. Drawing the rest from reference TRBV19 and TRBJ2-3, the complete variable domain is DGGITQSPKYLFRKEGQNVTLSCEQNLNHDAMYWYRQDPGQGLRLIYYSQIVNDFQKGDIAEGYSVSREKKESFPLTVTSAQKNPTAFYLCASSARTSIPDTQYFGPGTRLTVL.

This clonotype has a handful of counts. The chain recombines TRBV4-3 with TRBJ2-5, with 8 bases lining up with TRBD1. The end of the DNA is better explained by TRBJ2-7, so the J call may be wrong. The CDR3 extends over 15 amino acids. Per the germline V gene, CDR1 is LGHNA and CDR2 is YSLEER. The chain's CDR3 is CASSTEDRVSHEQYF. In nucleotides, the CDR3 is TGCGCCAGCAGTACCGAGGACAGGGTCTCGCACGAGCAGTACTTC.

This sequence joins TRBV7-9 and TRBJ2-5; D is possibly TRBD1 or TRBD2 (5 bases each). This CDR3 comprises 16 residues. Between the trimmed V and J ends, which lost 1 base and 2 bases, there was a span of 14 bases. Germline values: CDR1 SEHNR, CDR2 FQNEAQ (reference sequence). Written as DNA, the CDR3 is TGTGCCAGCAGCTTAGAGCCGGGACCGACTCAAGAGACCCAGTACTTC. Protein sequence: CASSLEPGPTQETQYF.

This clonotype was found a few times. V usage is TRBV21-1 and J usage is TRBJ2-2; TRBD1, the table's D call, was not compared with the DNA. TRBV21-1 is a known pseudogene. The CDR3 has 14 amino acids. The CDR3 region has the DNA TGTGCCAGCAGCCCCAGGGGGACCACCGGGGAGCTGTTTTTT. It encodes CASSPRGTTGELFF.

The chain combines TRBV5-1 with TRBJ2-3; D remains ambiguous. The ends were cut back, 0 bases at V and 2 bases at J, with 10 bases in the middle. The length of the CDR3 is 15 residues. Germline CDR1 SGHRS, CDR2 YFSETQ. The CDR3 is CASSLGVVDTDTQYF. The DNA for the CDR3 is TGCGCCAGCAGCTTGGGAGTAGTAGACACAGATACGCAGTATTTT.

This clonotype was counted between two and nine times. The chain carries TRBV7-6 and TRBJ2-1; 12 nucleotides align to TRBD2. CDR3 length equals 17 residues. CDR1 is SGHVS, CDR2 FNYEAQ, per germline. The V segment lost 5 bases and the J segment 7 bases; nucleotides outside the gene matches: 12. As DNA, the CDR3 is TGTGCCAGCAGCCAAACGCTAGCGGGGGGGCACTCTAATGAGCAGTTCTTC. This sequence encodes CASSQTLAGGHSNEQFF. The full variable domain, completed using reference TRBV7-6 and TRBJ2-1, is GAGVSQSPRYKVTKRGQDVALRCDPISGHVSLYWYRQALGQGPEFLTYFNYEAQQDKSGLPNDRFSAERPEGSISTLTIQRTEQRDSAMYRCASSQTLAGGHSNEQFFGPGTRLTVL.

The chain carries TRBV7-6 and TRBJ2-7; 10 nucleotides align to TRBD2. The CDR3 runs to 15 residues. CDR1 and CDR2 from the germline V gene are SGHVS and FNYEAQ. The junction had 5 bases not matched to a gene; V was cut back by 0 bases and J by 6 bases. The DNA for the CDR3 is TGTGCCAGCAGCTTAGCTCCCGGGACTAGCGCCGAGCAGTACTTC. Translating it yields CASSLAPGTSAEQYF.

This clonotype has a handful of counts. The chain employs TRBV10-3 and TRBJ2-3, with 11 bases fitting TRBD2. Germline loops: CDR1 ENHRY, CDR2 SYGVKD. The trim removed 6 bases at V and 6 bases at J, leaving 8 bases unmatched. The length of the CDR3 is 15 residues. This CDR3 is CAIRGLAGLGDTQYF. The CDR3 DNA follows: TGTGCCATCAGAGGACTAGCGGGCCTTGGGGATACGCAGTATTTT.

The table lists this clonotype with a few counts. The chain links TRBV29-1 to TRBJ2-4; tentatively, D is TRBD1 (6 bases). The V and J ends lost 6 bases and 3 bases respectively, with 12 bases between them. CDR3 length: 13 amino acids. Germline-derived CDR1 and CDR2 are SQVTM and ANQGSEA. The CDR3 coding sequence is TGCAGCGTAAAAACAGGGAACAAAAACATTCAGTACTTC. Translation gives CSVKTGNKNIQYF.

This clonotype was seen only a few times. The V gene is TRBV7-3, the J gene TRBJ2-1, with TRBD2 as a possible D gene (5 bases). Trimming removed 4 bases at V and 10 bases at J, with 14 bases between. The CDR3 totals 13 residues. Germline CDR1 SGHTA, CDR2 FQGTGA. CDR3 sequence: CASSSQPWREQFF. CDR3 nucleotide sequence: TGTGCCAGCAGCTCCCAGCCCTGGAGGGAGCAGTTCTTC.

The sample holds a few counts of this clonotype. The chain carries TRBV14 and TRBJ2-1; D is unclear. This CDR3 region has 14 residues. The V end was cut by 4 bases, the J end by 0 bases, with 7 bases between. Germline CDR1 is SGHDN and CDR2 is FVKESK. The DNA for the CDR3 is TGTGCCAGCAGCCCGCTACCCTCCTACAATGAGCAGTTCTTC. It translates to CASSPLPSYNEQFF.

This chain connects TRBV5-5 to TRBJ1-1; D ambiguous. CDR3 length: 14 residues. Germline V gene lookup returns CDR1 SGHKS and CDR2 YYEKEE (reference sequence). Trimming cost V 3 bases and J 4 bases, with 13 bases left between them. This chain's CDR3 is CASSWTGRSTEAFF. The CDR3 DNA reads as TGTGCCAGCAGCTGGACGGGCCGGAGCACTGAAGCTTTCTTT.

This chain connects TRBV5-1 to TRBJ1-5; D may be TRBD1 (6 bases). V lost 0 bases and J 6 bases, leaving 13 bases between the germline ends. The CDR3 consists of 15 residues. Per the germline V gene, CDR1 is SGHRS and CDR2 is YFSETQ. The CDR3 region has the DNA TGCGCCAGCAGCTTGGAAGGGTTAGGGGGTCAGCCCCAGCATTTT. Translation: CASSLEGLGGQPQHF. Filled out from reference TRBV5-1 and TRBJ1-5, the complete variable domain reads KAGVTQTPRYLIKTRGQQVTLSCSPISGHRSVSWYQQTPGQGLQFLFEYFSETQRNKGNFPGRFSGRQFSNSRSEMNVSTLELGDSALYLCASSLEGLGGQPQHFGDGTRLSIL.

A few counts support this clonotype. The junction departs from germline at one end; a sequencing error may be responsible. The chain has TRBV11-1 and TRBJ2-7; 8 nucleotides line up with TRBD2. CDR1 and CDR2 (germline): SGHAT, FQDESV (reference sequence). This CDR3 is 20 amino acids long. CDR3 sequence (DNA): TGTGCCAACAGCTTATTTTCTGTCGGAGAGGGGGTGGGACTAGTCTACGAGCAGTACTTC. Its translation: CANSLFSVGEGVGLVYEQYF.

The gene calls are TRBV29-1 and TRBJ2-2; no firm D call. V lost 5 bases and J lost 5, with 9 bases in between. This CDR3 has 12 amino acids. Germline V lookup: CDR1 SQVTM, CDR2 ANQGSEA. CDR3 DNA: TGCAGCGTTCTCGAAGGAACCGGGGAGCTGTTTTTT. Residues: CSVLEGTGELFF.

V is TRBV10-3 and J is TRBJ1-1; D uncertain. Deletions cut 3 bases from V and 1 base from J, with 6 bases between. This CDR3 is built from 13 residues. Per the germline V gene, CDR1 is ENHRY and CDR2 is SYGVKD. The chain's CDR3 is CAISEGRNTEAFF. CDR3 DNA: TGTGCCATCAGTGAAGGACGGAACACTGAAGCTTTCTTT.

This clonotype was seen only a few times. The J gene is TRBJ2-7, the V gene TRBV12-3 or TRBV12-4, with 8 bases that match TRBD1. The V segment lost 1 base and the J segment 0 bases; nucleotides outside the gene matches: 8. There are 17 residues in the CDR3. This chain's CDR3 is CASSLGQGKVGSYEQYF. CDR3 DNA sequence: TGTGCCAGCAGTTTAGGACAGGGGAAGGTCGGCTCCTACGAGCAGTACTTC.

This clonotype appeared a few times. The V call is TRBV18, the J call TRBJ2-7; no clear D. This CDR3 has 14 residues. V lost 2 bases and J 0 bases, leaving 8 bases between the germline ends. Per germline, CDR1 KGHSH and CDR2 LQKENI. The CDR3 is CASSPEVSSYEQYF. Here the CDR3 DNA reads TGTGCCAGCTCACCAGAAGTTTCCTCCTACGAGCAGTACTTC.

V usage is TRBV7-6 and J usage is TRBJ1-1; 7 positions match TRBD1. Per germline, CDR1 SGHVS and CDR2 FNYEAQ. The CDR3 length is 17 residues. J was trimmed by 1 base and V by 2 bases; bases with no gene match: 10. Written as DNA, the CDR3 is TGTGCCAGCAGCTTACCTCGGCAGGGGGTTTGGAACACTGAAGCTTTCTTT. Residues: CASSLPRQGVWNTEAFF.